The rows below give T cell receptor beta chains drawn from one sample of a study of glioma-infiltrating T cells. TCRdb recomputed calls from the multiplex PCR reads with MiXCR, one row per CDR3 protein. Of 100,000 to 150,000 distinct CDR3 sequences listed, about 23% are singletons. The sample consisted of glioma tissue, nonneoplastic brain tissue, or PBMCs (not recorded which). The receptors shown here come from a human donor with low-grade glioma or glioblastoma, undergoing nonglioma brain surgery, or in good health (not recorded which). Both conserved end residues are part of each CDR3. The order of the fields is V gene, D gene, CDR3 protein. The D gene is left open where the match is weak.

v_gene: TRBV27
d_gene: NA
CDR3aa: CASSLGRTYEQYF

v_gene: TRBV5-1
d_gene: NA
CDR3aa: CAGKGGSNQPQHF

v_gene: TRBV29-1
d_gene: NA
CDR3aa: CSVPIAGSTDTQYF

v_gene: TRBV6-1
d_gene: NA
CDR3aa: CASSSTGGNTIYF

v_gene: TRBV19
d_gene: NA
CDR3aa: CASTARDYGYTF

v_gene: TRBV9
d_gene: NA
CDR3aa: CASSASTGTEAFF

v_gene: TRBV20-1
d_gene: NA
CDR3aa: CSARARGLRGDTQYF

v_gene: TRBV2
d_gene: TRBD1
CDR3aa: CASSNRQGEDPGYTF

v_gene: TRBV4-1
d_gene: NA
CDR3aa: CASSQVDFLPSGQPQHF

v_gene: TRBV28
d_gene: TRBD2
CDR3aa: CASNQPGRGTDTQYF

v_gene: TRBV9
d_gene: NA
CDR3aa: CASIARTGLVFGYTF

v_gene: TRBV18
d_gene: TRBD1
CDR3aa: CASSPRTGDVDEQYF

v_gene: TRBV5-4
d_gene: NA
CDR3aa: CASSLGTGNYGYTF

v_gene: TRBV10-3
d_gene: NA
CDR3aa: CAISEGGELNTGAFF

v_gene: TRBV12-3/TRBV12-4
d_gene: NA
CDR3aa: CASSFMTARTGAFF

v_gene: TRBV27
d_gene: NA
CDR3aa: CASWEITRNTEAFF

v_gene: TRBV27
d_gene: NA
CDR3aa: CASSRPGDTDTQYF

v_gene: TRBV2
d_gene: TRBD2
CDR3aa: CASSPGLAGGPRGEQYF

v_gene: TRBV7-9
d_gene: TRBD2
CDR3aa: CASSFKLAGAPNTGELFF

v_gene: TRBV6-2/TRBV6-3
d_gene: NA
CDR3aa: CASSEVAGYNEQSF

v_gene: TRBV12-3/TRBV12-4
d_gene: TRBD2
CDR3aa: CASRPRTSGTTDTQYF

v_gene: TRBV3-1
d_gene: TRBD2
CDR3aa: CASSPYPTTSGSHYEQYF

v_gene: TRBV10-3
d_gene: TRBD2
CDR3aa: CAITPTSEVLGEQFF

v_gene: TRBV5-1
d_gene: NA
CDR3aa: CASSLVSTADTQYF

v_gene: TRBV15
d_gene: NA
CDR3aa: CATSRDGSGPIQETQYF

v_gene: TRBV19
d_gene: NA
CDR3aa: CASSRKDQPQHF

v_gene: TRBV20-1
d_gene: TRBD2
CDR3aa: CSARVGGVGTATDTQYF

v_gene: TRBV19
d_gene: TRBD2
CDR3aa: CASTALAGLSNEQFF

v_gene: TRBV20-1
d_gene: TRBD2
CDR3aa: CSATPGLIEQFF

v_gene: TRBV7-8
d_gene: NA
CDR3aa: CASSTVASSYNEQFF

v_gene: TRBV4-1
d_gene: NA
CDR3aa: CASSQDRVQGPYSNQPQHF

v_gene: TRBV28
d_gene: TRBD2
CDR3aa: CASSPWGTSGFNEQFF

v_gene: TRBV3-1
d_gene: NA
CDR3aa: CAGSQGPQTHEQYF

v_gene: TRBV5-1
d_gene: NA
CDR3aa: CASSLYLDNEQFF

v_gene: TRBV3-1
d_gene: NA
CDR3aa: CASSLSLRGAGDTQYF

v_gene: TRBV24-1
d_gene: NA
CDR3aa: CATSDLRDLAKNIQYF

v_gene: TRBV29-1
d_gene: TRBD2
CDR3aa: CSARVLAGPYNEQFF

v_gene: TRBV7-6
d_gene: NA
CDR3aa: CASSLQSRGSSYEQYF

v_gene: TRBV14
d_gene: NA
CDR3aa: CASSPQLGDEQFF

v_gene: TRBV29-1
d_gene: NA
CDR3aa: CSVVVSYEQYF